This T cell receptor beta chain was obtained from a study of spatial heterogeneity in lung cancer. General observations from the study: Regional and ubiquitous nonsynonymous mutations were tracked by counts of regional and ubiquitous expanded TCRs, respectively. Tumors with more nonsynonymous mutations had more expanded intratumoral alpha and beta TCRs. Tumor T cells had an estimated coverage that came to around 7% for alpha chains and more than 11% for beta chains.

This clonotype showed up many times. Its antigen remains unknown. This beta chain appears as a stray read in a library generated for alpha chains; its size is not informative. Each TCR cDNA molecule carried a unique molecular identifier. TCRdb itself ran the 5' RACE reads through MiXCR, one entry per CDR3 protein. In the table there are 4,000 to 6,500 distinct CDR3 sequences, 6% to 7.5% of which are singletons. Time point here: sample taken at primary tumor resection. The authors sequenced whole RNA from tumor, nontumor lung or frozen PBMC without sorting. The germline V gene has CDR1 MDHEN and CDR2 SYDVKM. CDR3 size: 17 residues. V gave up 8 bases and J gave up 0 bases, with 21 bases separating them.

The receptor comes from a female donor with early-stage non-small cell lung cancer. The J gene is TRBJ2-3, the V gene TRBV28; weak D call: TRBD1 (6 bases). The input for sequencing was lung tumor tissue, taken at surgery. CDR3: CASWDRMSQGSTDTQYF. The CDR3 DNA reads as TGTGCCAGCTGGGACCGGATGTCACAGGGAAGCACAGATACGCAGTATTTT.